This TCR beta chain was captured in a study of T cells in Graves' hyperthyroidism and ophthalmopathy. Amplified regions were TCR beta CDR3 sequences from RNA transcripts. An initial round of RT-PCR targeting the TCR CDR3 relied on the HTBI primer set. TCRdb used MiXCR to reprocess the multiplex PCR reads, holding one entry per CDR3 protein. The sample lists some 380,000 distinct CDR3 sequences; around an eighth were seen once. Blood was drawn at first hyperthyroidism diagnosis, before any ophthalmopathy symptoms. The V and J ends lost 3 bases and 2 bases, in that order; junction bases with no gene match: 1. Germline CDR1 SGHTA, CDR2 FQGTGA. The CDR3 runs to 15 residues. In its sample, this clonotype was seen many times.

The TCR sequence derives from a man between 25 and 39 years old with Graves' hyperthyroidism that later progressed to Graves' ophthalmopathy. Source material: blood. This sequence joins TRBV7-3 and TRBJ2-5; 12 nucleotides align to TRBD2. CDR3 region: CASSLLAGGQETQYF. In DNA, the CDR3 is TGTGCCAGCAGCTTGCTAGCGGGGGGGCAAGAGACCCAGTACTTC. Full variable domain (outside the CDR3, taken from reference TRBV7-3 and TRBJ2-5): GAGVSQTPSNKVTEKGKYVELRCDPISGHTALYWYRQSLGQGPEFLIYFQGTGAADDSGLPNDRFFAVRPEGSVSTLKIQRTERGDSAVYLCASSLLAGGQETQYFGPGTRLLVL.